This T cell receptor beta chain originates from a study of blood T cell repertoires in COVID-19. The assay was immunoSEQ multiplex PCR, and TCRdb's table has in-frame clones only and misses some. The repertoire holds 300,000 or so clones, about 90% seen once, with approximately 2.9% in the top ten. The Seattle patients joined while their infection was active and were tracked longitudinally afterward. The CDR3 is 15 amino acids. The germline V and J ends were trimmed by 3 bases and 3 bases, with 16 bases remaining between them. CDR1 and CDR2 (germline): GTSNPN, SVGIG (reference sequence). The TCR sequence derives from a woman in her 30s with COVID-19, enrolled during active disease. The gene calls are TRBV30 and TRBJ2-3; no firm D call. Sequenced material: peripheral blood. Here the CDR3 reads CAWRRLSIWTDTQYF. The CDR3 bases are TGTGCCTGGAGAAGACTCTCTATCTGGACAGATACGCAGTATTTT.